A single sample is the source of the 7 T cell receptor beta chains below, sequenced in a study of T cells after somatic rescue of genetic block. Data came from immunoSEQ multiplex PCR; TCRdb stores just in-frame clones and leaves some out. The sample lists around 100,000 clones, under 95% occurring once. Material: peripheral blood mononuclear cells (PBMCs). The receptors derive from a woman under 30.

J is TRBJ2-2 and V is TRBV6-1; TRBD2 matches 9 bases. The CDR3 has 18 amino acids. Unmatched junction bases numbered 12, after V lost 2 bases and J lost 5 bases. Germline V CDR1 and CDR2: MNHNS, SASEGT. CDR3 loop: CASSERAGGGAATGELFF. The CDR3 DNA reads TGTGCCAGCAGTGAACGCGCCGGCGGGGGGGCCGCGACCGGGGAGCTGTTTTTT.

This clone has a single count. The genes are TRBV6-4 and TRBJ1-6; 7 positions match TRBD1. Germline CDR1 and CDR2: MRHNA and SNTAGT. The CDR3 is made up of 16 amino acids. The V gene end was trimmed by 6 bases and the J gene end by 7 bases; junction bases not matched to a gene: 12. The CDR3 sequence: CASRNTGEGLNSPLHF. The CDR3 DNA reads as TGTGCCAGCAGGAACACAGGGGAAGGGCTCAATTCACCCCTCCACTTT.

V and J are TRBV28 and TRBJ2-7; 10 nucleotides line up with TRBD1. Germline trimming cut 4 bases from V and 2 bases from J; bases unmatched to any gene: 2. This CDR3 comprises 14 residues. Germline V gene lookup returns CDR1 MDHEN and CDR2 SYDVKM. The CDR3 sequence: CASSYGTGAYEQYF. CDR3 sequence (DNA): TGTGCCAGCAGTTACGGGACAGGGGCCTACGAGCAGTACTTC.

This clone has only a few counts. The chain has TRBV27 and TRBJ2-7, with D possibly being TRBD2 (5 bases). Germline values: CDR1 MNHEY, CDR2 SMNVEV (reference sequence). The CDR3 loop spans 11 amino acids. V lost 7 bases to trimming and J lost 5 bases, with 9 bases between them. CDR3 in amino acids: CASTLGDEQYF. The CDR3, as DNA: TGTGCCAGCACCCTCGGGGACGAGCAGTACTTC.

The V and J genes are TRBV5-6 and TRBJ1-4; tentatively, D is TRBD1 (5 bases). CDR1 SGHDT and CDR2 YYEEEE come from the germline V gene. The CDR3 is made up of 13 amino acids. V was cut by 2 bases and J by 7 bases, with 9 bases left in between. CDR3 protein: CASSLPGREKLFF. CDR3 nucleotides: TGTGCCAGCAGCTTACCGGGACGTGAAAAACTGTTTTTT.

This clone was observed once. J is TRBJ2-7 and V is TRBV5-1, with no clear D. The CDR3 extends over 13 amino acids. Germline V gene lookup returns CDR1 SGHRS and CDR2 YFSETQ. Trimming removed 0 bases from V and 4 bases from J, with 8 bases in between. CDR3 DNA: TGCGCCAGCAGCTTGGAACATCCGTACGAGCAGTACTTC. Translation gives CASSLEHPYEQYF.

The CDR3 spells CAISETSSGNTIYF. CDR3 coding DNA: TGTGCCATCAGTGAAACGAGCTCTGGAAACACCATATATTTT. The chain combines TRBV10-3 with TRBJ1-3, with D unclear. Trimming stripped 3 bases from V and 0 bases from J, with 6 bases between. The CDR3 has 14 amino acids. Germline CDR1 is ENHRY and CDR2 is SYGVKD.